The 6 T cell receptor beta chains presented below share a single source sample, sequenced in a study of shared clonotypes between healthy human individuals. TCRdb's copy holds only in-frame clones and misses some; the assay was immunoSEQ multiplex PCR. In the table there are millions of clones, 85% to 95% of which are singletons. Sequencing input: naive CD4+ T cells sorted from blood. The subset was: CD45RA+ positively selected. These receptors originate from a man aged 18 to 30 in good health.

This chain connects TRBV30 to TRBJ1-3, with D unclear. Germline V gene sequence: CDR1 GTSNPN, CDR2 SVGIG (reference sequence). Trimming took off 5 bases at V and 4 bases at J, with 6 bases between the two ends. This CDR3 has 11 amino acids. The CDR3 bases are TGTGCCTGGGAAAGAGGAAACACCATATATTTT. This encodes CAWERGNTIYF.

The gene calls are TRBV30 and TRBJ2-3; D is unclear. Germline CDR1 GTSNPN, CDR2 SVGIG (reference sequence). With 4 bases removed from V and 2 bases from J, the gap between germline ends came to 7 bases. CDR3 length: 12 residues. In DNA form, the CDR3 reads TGTGCCTGGAAATGGAACACAGATACGCAGTATTTT. It encodes CAWKWNTDTQYF.

The genes are TRBV7-9 and TRBJ2-7; no firm D call. The germline V and J ends were trimmed by 1 base and 0 bases, with 7 bases remaining between them. The germline CDR1 and CDR2 sequences are SEHNR and FQNEAQ (reference sequence). The CDR3 covers 14 residues. The CDR3 sequence is CASSLDLVSYEQYF. In DNA, the CDR3 is TGTGCCAGCAGCTTAGACTTAGTCTCCTACGAGCAGTACTTC.

The rearrangement uses TRBV11-1 and TRBJ2-6, with no clear D. V was pared by 5 bases and J by 8 bases, with 10 bases between. The CDR3 extends over 13 amino acids. Germline V lookup: CDR1 SGHAT, CDR2 FQDESV (reference sequence). As DNA, the CDR3 is TGTGCCAGCAGCGCCCCCCCGACCAACGTCCTGACTTTC. It is translated as CASSAPPTNVLTF.

The chain uses TRBV30 and TRBJ1-4; unclear D gene. Trimming took 4 bases from V and 7 from J, leaving 13 bases between them. The CDR3 has 13 residues. CDR1 GTSNPN and CDR2 SVGIG come from the germline V gene (reference sequence). The CDR3: CAWNGRVVEKLFF. The CDR3 nucleotides read TGTGCCTGGAATGGGAGGGTGGTTGAAAAACTGTTTTTT.

The gene calls are TRBV5-4 and TRBJ2-5, with TRBD2 identical over 13 bases. V shed 4 bases, J shed 5 bases, and the junction held 8 bases outside the gene matches. The CDR3 extends over 16 amino acids. The germline gives CDR1 SGHNT, CDR2 YYREEE (reference sequence). The chain's CDR3 is CASSRGLAGESETQYF. The CDR3 region has the DNA TGTGCCAGCAGCCGAGGACTAGCGGGAGAAAGTGAGACCCAGTACTTC.